This TCR beta chain was identified in a study of cytomegalovirus exposure and HLA in healthy donors. Whole-study findings and limits: Sequencing depth roughly uniform across donors was assumed in presence/absence analyses.

Germline V lookup: CDR1 LNHDA, CDR2 SQIVND (reference sequence). V shed 3 bases, J shed 2 bases, and the junction held 10 bases outside the gene matches. This CDR3 has 17 residues. With regard to this clone: The antigen remains unidentified.

The study ran its PCR with 60 Vbeta and 13 Jbeta primers. Only in-frame clones appear in the TCRdb table, and some are missing; sequencing was by immunoSEQ multiplex PCR. This table holds approximately 30,000 clones, around 40% found once. The receptor was isolated from a woman in her fifties or sixties in good health and CMV-seronegative. The sample comprised PBMCs. The chain uses TRBV19 and TRBJ2-5; 9 nucleotides agree with TRBD2. The chain's CDR3 is CASSISPLTSGQETQYF. In nucleotides, the CDR3 is TGTGCCAGTAGTATTAGTCCCTTGACTAGCGGACAAGAGACCCAGTACTTC.